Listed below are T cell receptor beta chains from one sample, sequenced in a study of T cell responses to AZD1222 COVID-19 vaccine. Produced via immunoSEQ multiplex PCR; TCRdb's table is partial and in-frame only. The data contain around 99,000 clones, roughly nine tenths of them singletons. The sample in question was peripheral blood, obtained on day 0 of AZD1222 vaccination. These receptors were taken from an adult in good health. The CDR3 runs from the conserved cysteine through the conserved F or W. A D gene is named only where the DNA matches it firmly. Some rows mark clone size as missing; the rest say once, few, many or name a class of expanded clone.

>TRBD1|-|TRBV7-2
CASSFHGQVHGYTF
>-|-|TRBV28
CASSLPSQGYTF
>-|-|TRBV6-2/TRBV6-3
CASSYSWSGLTYEQYF
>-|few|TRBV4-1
CASSQDSGWQETQYF
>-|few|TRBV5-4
CASSPLPASGANVLTF
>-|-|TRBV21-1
CASSRTSGRAPAKNIQYF
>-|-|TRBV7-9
CASSFDRGNEQFF
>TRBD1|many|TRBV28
CASSQDRWGLYGNQPQHF
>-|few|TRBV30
CAWSVGEANTQYF
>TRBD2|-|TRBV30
CAWSAYLADNTGELFF
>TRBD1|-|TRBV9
CASSPGTGSYNEQFF
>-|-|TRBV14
CASSQANLQYEQYF
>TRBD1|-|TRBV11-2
CASSLLTGGSTEAFF
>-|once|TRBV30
CAWSDSHQPQHF
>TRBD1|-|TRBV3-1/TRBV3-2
CASSQEAGGNEQFF
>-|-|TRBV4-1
CASSQPGTGTSEQYF
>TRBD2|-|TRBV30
CAWSRVAGLGTDTQYF
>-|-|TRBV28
CASSLGTVLALHF
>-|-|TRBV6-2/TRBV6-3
CASSYKFRTNTEAFF
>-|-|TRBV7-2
CASSSSSGVGAGNTIYF
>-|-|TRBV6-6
CASSSGFFSGNTIYF
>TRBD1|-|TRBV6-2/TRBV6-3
CASSVQGDTQYF
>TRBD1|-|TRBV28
CASSRGQGNSPLHF
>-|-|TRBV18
CASSPSDTRGYTF
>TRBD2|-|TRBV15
CATSPRLAGSYEQYF
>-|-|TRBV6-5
CASRLQGTHGYTF
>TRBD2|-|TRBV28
CASSLRGSGSINEQFF
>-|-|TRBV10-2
CASSDPGLAASTDTQYF
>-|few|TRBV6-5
CASSNGVHTGELFF
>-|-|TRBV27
CASSTHIGQGWADTQYF
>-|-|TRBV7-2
CASRQGMNTEAFF
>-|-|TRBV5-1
CASSLEGRRETQYF
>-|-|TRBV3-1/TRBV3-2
CASSRARREAFF
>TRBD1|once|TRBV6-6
CASETGVYSPLHF
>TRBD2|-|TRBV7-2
CASSLNRLGGRATYNEQFF
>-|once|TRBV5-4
CASSLGGFTAGELFF
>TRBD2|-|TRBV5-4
CASSSGRDQYF
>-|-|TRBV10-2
CASSDQDPADTQYF
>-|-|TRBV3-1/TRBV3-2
CASSPTSGANVLTF
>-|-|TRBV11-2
CASSLRSKLAKNIQYF
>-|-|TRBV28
CASSFDTQYF